The present entry profiles one TCR beta chain with its context. One Seattle source followed patients from active infection through their disease course. The data were taken from a study of blood T cell repertoires in COVID-19. Overall study context: Sites in the United States, Italy and Spain provided acute and convalescent COVID-19 samples. The analysed material was cDNA or gDNA that came from T cells, B-cell-depleted T cells, or PBMCs.

Germline lookup yields CDR1 MDHEN and CDR2 SYDVKM. V gave up 10 bases and J gave up 2 bases; unmatched junction bases: 15. The CDR3 runs 17 residues. TCRdb keeps only in-frame clones here, not all; method: immunoSEQ multiplex PCR. The sample has roughly 200,000 clones; about 84% are singletons. The TCR originated in a person aged 70 to 85 with COVID-19, enrolled during active disease. The gene calls are TRBV28 and TRBJ2-2; 8 positions agree with TRBD2. The sequenced material came from peripheral blood. The CDR3, as DNA: TGTGCCACCTCTACCCCCCGACTAGCGAGTAACACCGGGGAGCTGTTTTTT. Encoded protein: CATSTPRLASNTGELFF.